The rows below give T cell receptor beta chains drawn from one sample of a study of cytomegalovirus exposure and HLA in healthy donors. TCRdb keeps only in-frame clones here, not all; method: immunoSEQ multiplex PCR. The sample has tens of thousands of clones, around three quarters seen once. Sequencing used PBMCs. Receptors were obtained from a female donor in good health and CMV-seronegative. CDR3s include the opening cysteine and the closing phenylalanine or tryptophan. D genes are given only for firm matches.

>TRBJ1-2|TRBV7-9|TRBD1
CSSSLGTGGDYGYTF
>TRBJ2-3|TRBV5-4|TRBD2
CASSLSGGATDTQYF
>TRBJ1-4|TRBV5-6|TRBD1
CASSFVGTDEKLFF
>TRBJ2-1|TRBV21-1|.
CADPRAYTDRNYNEQFF
>TRBJ1-4|TRBV2|.
CAVQGERSEKLFF
>TRBJ2-7|TRBV5-1|.
CASSLDGRRFTYEQYF
>TRBJ2-2|TRBV5-6|.
CASSLEKGPTGTGELFF
>TRBJ2-4|TRBV2|.
CAATGDSNIQYF
>TRBJ2-5|TRBV9|.
CASSHAQTGETQYF
>TRBJ1-6|TRBV7-8|.
CASSRSGTASSYNSPLHF
>TRBJ1-2|TRBV6-5|.
CASSYTGLGGYTF
>TRBJ2-1|TRBV6-6|.
CASSYSSGLAYNEQFF
>TRBJ2-7|TRBV13|TRBD2
CASSSLRLPGGGIQSYEQYF
>TRBJ1-2|TRBV6-5|.
CASRPLGYGYTF
>TRBJ1-5|TRBV6-1|.
CASSEQGIYLPQHF
>TRBJ2-4|TRBV5-4|TRBD2
CASSPGGARNQYF
>TRBJ1-1|TRBV28|.
CASSRGSEAFF
>TRBJ2-7|TRBV5-4|.
CASSSKSERVYEQYF
>TRBJ1-6|TRBV25-1|.
CASSEFVGSGSPLHF
>TRBJ2-1|TRBV4-2|TRBD2
CASSQGLAGWGEQFF
>TRBJ1-3|TRBV30|.
CAWDHRSGNTIYF
>TRBJ1-1|TRBV6-4|.
CASSDIGAWNTGAFF
>TRBJ1-4|TRBV11-2|TRBD1
CASSHGTVNEKLFF
>TRBJ1-1|TRBV4-3|.
CASSQDFGGGLNTEAFF
>TRBJ2-1|TRBV4-1|.
CASSQDRIPNEQFF
>TRBJ2-3|TRBV5-1|TRBD1
CASSPGTATDTQYF
>TRBJ2-3|TRBV11-2|TRBD2
CASSLGLAGSDTQYF
>TRBJ2-1|TRBV7-2|TRBD2
CASTREVREQFF
>TRBJ2-3|TRBV11-2|TRBD1
CASSQGQGLRQGTDTQYF